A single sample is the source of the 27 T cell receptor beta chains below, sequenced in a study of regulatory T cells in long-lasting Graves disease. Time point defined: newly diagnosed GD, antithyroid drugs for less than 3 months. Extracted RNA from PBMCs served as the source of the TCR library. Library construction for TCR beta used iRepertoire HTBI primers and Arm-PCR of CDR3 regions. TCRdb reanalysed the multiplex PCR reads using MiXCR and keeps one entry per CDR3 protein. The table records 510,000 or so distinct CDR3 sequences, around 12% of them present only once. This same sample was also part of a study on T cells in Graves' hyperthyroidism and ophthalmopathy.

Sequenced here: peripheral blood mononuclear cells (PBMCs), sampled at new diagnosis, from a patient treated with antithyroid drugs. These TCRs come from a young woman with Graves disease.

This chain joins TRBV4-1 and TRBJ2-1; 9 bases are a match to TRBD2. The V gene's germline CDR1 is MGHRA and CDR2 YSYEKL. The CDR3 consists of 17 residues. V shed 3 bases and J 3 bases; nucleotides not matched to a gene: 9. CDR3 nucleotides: TGCGCCAGCAGCCAGGTTCCGGGACTAGCCCGCTACAATGAGCAGTTCTTC. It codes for CASSQVPGLARYNEQFF.

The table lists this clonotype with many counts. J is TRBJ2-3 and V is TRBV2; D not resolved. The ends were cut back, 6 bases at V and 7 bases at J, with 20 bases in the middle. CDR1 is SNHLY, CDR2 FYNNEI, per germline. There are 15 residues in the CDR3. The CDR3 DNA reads TGTGCCAGCAGGGCCTTAGTATCGGCACCACATACGCAGTATTTT. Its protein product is CASRALVSAPHTQYF.

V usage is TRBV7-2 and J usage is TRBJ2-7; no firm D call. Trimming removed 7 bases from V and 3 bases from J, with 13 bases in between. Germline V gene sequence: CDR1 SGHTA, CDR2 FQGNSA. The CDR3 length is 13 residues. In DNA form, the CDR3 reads TGTGCCAGCACCCTAGGAGTGAACTACGAGCAGTACTTC. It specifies CASTLGVNYEQYF.

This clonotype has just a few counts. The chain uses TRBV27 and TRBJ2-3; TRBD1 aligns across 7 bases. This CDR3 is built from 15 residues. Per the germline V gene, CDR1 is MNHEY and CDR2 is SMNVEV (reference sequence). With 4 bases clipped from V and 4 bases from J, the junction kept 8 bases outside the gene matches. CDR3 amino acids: CASSYQGEKSDTQYF. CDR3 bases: TGTGCCAGCAGTTACCAGGGGGAAAAGTCAGATACGCAGTATTTT.

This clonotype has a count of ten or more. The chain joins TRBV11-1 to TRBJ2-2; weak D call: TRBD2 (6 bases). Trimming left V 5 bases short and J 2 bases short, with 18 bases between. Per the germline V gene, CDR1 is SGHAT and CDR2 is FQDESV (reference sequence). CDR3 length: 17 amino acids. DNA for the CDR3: TGTGCCAGCAGCAAATCCGGGGGTAGCGTAAACACCGGGGAGCTGTTTTTT. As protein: CASSKSGGSVNTGELFF.

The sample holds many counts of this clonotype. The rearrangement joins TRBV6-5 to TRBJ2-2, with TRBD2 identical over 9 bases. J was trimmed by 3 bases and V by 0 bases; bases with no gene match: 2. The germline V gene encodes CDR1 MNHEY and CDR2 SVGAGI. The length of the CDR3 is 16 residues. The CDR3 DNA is TGTGCCAGCAGTTACTCCGGGACTAGCTACACCGGGGAGCTGTTTTTT. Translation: CASSYSGTSYTGELFF.

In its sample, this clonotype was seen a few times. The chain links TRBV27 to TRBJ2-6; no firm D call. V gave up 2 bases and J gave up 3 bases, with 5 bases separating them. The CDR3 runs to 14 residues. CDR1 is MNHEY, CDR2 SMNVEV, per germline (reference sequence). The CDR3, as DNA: TGTGCCAGCAGTTTAATCGGTGGGGCCAACGTCCTGACTTTC. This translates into CASSLIGGANVLTF. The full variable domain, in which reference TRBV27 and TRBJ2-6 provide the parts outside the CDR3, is EAQVTQNPRYLITVTGKKLTVTCSQNMNHEYMSWYRQDPGLGLRQIYYSMNVEVTDKGDVPEGYKVSRKEKRNFPLILESPSPNQTSLYFCASSLIGGANVLTFGAGSRLTVL.

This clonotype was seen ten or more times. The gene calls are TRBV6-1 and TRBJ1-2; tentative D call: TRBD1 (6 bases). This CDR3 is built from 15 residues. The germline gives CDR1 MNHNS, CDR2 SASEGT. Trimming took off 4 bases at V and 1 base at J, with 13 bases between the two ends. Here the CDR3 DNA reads TGTGCCAGCAGTGTCGCGCAGGACAGTAACTATGGCTACACCTTC. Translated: CASSVAQDSNYGYTF.

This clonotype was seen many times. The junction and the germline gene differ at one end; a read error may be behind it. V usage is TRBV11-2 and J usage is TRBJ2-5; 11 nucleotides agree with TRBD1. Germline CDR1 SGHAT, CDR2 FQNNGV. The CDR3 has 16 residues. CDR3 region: CAGRAPGQGVKETQYF. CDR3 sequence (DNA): TGTGCCGGCAGGGCGCCGGGACAGGGGGTAAAAGAGACCCAGTACTTC. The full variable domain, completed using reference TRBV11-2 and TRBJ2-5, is EAGVAQSPRYKIIEKRQSVAFWCNPISGHATLYWYQQILGQGPKLLIQFQNNGVVDDSQLPKDRFSAERLKGVDSTLKIQPAKLEDSAVYLCAGRAPGQGVKETQYFGPGTRLLVL.

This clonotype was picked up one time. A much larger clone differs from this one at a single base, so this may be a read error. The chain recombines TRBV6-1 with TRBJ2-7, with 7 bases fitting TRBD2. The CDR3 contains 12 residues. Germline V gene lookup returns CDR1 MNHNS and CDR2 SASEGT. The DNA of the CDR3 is TGTGCCAGCAGGGGAGGGGAGGTCGAGCAGTGCTTC. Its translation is CASRGGEVEQCF.

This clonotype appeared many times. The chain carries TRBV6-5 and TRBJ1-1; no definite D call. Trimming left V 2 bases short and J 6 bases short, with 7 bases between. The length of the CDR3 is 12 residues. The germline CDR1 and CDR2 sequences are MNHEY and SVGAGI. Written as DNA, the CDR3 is TGTGCCAGCAGTTACGCGTACGCTGAAGCTTTCTTT. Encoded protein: CASSYAYAEAFF.

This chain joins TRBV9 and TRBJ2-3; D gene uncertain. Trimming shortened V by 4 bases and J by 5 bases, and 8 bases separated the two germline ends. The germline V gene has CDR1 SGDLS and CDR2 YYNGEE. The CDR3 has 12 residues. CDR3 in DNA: TGTGCCAGCAGCCCCGTTTTAGATACGCAGTATTTT. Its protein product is CASSPVLDTQYF. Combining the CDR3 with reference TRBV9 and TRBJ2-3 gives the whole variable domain DSGVTQTPKHLITATGQRVTLRCSPRSGDLSVYWYQQSLDQGLQFLIQYYNGEERAKGNILERFSAQQFPDLHSELNLSSLELGDSALYFCASSPVLDTQYFGPGTRLTVL.

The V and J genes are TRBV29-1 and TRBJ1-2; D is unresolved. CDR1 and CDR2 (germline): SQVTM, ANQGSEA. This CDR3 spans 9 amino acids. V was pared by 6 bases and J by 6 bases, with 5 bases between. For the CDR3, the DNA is TGCAGCGTCTCAGATGGCTACACCTTC. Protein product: CSVSDGYTF.

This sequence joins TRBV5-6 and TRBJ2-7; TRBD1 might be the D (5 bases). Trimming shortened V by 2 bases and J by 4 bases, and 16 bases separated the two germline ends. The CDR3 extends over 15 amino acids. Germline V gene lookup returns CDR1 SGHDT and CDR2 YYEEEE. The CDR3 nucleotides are TGTGCCAGCAGCTTCATGGGGCTAGAGGCGTACGAGCAGTACTTC. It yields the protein CASSFMGLEAYEQYF.

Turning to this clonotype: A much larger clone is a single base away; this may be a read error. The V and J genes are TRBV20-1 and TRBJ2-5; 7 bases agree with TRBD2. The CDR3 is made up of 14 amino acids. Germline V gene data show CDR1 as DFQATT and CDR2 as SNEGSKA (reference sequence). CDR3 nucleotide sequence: TGCAGTGTTAGACGGCGACGCGGGAGAGAGACCCAGTACTTC. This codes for CSVRRRRGRETQYF.

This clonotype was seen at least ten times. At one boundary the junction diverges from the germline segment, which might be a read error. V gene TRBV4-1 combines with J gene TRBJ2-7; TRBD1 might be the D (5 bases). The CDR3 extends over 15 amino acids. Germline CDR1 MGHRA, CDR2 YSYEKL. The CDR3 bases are TGTGCCAGCAGCCCCCGACAGTTTAGCTCCTACGAGCAGTACTTC. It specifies CASSPRQFSSYEQYF.

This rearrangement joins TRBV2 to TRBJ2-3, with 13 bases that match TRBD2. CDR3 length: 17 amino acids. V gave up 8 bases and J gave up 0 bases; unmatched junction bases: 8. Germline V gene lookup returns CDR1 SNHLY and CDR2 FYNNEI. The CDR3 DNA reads TGTGCCAGCGGCAGGACTAGCGGGAGCTTCAGCACAGATACGCAGTATTTT. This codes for CASGRTSGSFSTDTQYF.

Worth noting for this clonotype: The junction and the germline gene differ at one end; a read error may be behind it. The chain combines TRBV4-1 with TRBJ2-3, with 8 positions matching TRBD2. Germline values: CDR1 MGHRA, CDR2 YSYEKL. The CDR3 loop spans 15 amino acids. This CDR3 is CASSLGLGNTDTQYF. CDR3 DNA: TGTGCCAGCAGCCTGGGACTAGGGAACACAGATACGCAGTATTTT.

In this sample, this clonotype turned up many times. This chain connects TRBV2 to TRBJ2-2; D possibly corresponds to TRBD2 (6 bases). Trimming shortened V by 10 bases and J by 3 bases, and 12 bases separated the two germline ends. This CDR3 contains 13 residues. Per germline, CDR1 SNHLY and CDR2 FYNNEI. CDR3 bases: TGTGCCACCGGGACTGCTTACACCGGGGAGCTGTTTTTT. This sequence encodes CATGTAYTGELFF.

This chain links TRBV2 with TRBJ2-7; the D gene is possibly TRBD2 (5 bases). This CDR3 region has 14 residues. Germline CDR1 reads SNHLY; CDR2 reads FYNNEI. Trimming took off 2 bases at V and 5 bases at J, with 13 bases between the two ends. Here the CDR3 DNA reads TGTGCCAGCAGTGAAACCCAACTAGTCGACGAGCAGTACTTC. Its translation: CASSETQLVDEQYF.

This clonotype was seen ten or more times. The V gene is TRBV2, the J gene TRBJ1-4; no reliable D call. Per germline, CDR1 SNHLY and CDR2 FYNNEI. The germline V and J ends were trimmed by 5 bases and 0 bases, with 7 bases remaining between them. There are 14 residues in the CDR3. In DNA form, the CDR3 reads TGTGCCAGCAGTTACCTTGCAACTAATGAAAAACTGTTTTTT. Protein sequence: CASSYLATNEKLFF.

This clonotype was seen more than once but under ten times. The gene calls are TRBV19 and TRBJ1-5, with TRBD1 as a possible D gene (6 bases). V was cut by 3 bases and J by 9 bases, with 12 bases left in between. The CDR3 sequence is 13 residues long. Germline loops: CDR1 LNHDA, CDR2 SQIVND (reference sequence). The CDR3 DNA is TGTGCCAGTAGTATTCAACAGGGCCGGCCCCAGCATTTT. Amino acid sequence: CASSIQQGRPQHF.

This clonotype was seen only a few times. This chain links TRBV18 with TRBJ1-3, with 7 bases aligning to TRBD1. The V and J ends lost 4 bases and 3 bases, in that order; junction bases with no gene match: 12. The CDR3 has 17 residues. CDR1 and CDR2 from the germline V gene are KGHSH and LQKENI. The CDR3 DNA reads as TGTGCCAGCTCACTTGCGACAGGGAAAATATATGGAAACACCATATATTTT. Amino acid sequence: CASSLATGKIYGNTIYF.

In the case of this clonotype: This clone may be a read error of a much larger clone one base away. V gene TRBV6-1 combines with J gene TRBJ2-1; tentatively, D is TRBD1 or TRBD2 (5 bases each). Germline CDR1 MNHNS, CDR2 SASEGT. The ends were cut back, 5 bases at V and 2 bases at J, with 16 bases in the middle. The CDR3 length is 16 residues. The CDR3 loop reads CASSRGAIRPYNEQFF. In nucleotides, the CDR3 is TGTGCCAGCAGTCGAGGGGCGATTAGGCCCTACAATGAGCAGTTCTTC.

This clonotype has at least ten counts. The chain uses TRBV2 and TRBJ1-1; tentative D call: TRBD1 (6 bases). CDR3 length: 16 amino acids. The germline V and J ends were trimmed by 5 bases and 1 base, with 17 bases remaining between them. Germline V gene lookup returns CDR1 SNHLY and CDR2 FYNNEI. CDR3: CASSPRGGLRNTEAFF. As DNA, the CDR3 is TGTGCCAGCAGTCCCCGAGGGGGGCTTCGGAACACTGAAGCTTTCTTT.

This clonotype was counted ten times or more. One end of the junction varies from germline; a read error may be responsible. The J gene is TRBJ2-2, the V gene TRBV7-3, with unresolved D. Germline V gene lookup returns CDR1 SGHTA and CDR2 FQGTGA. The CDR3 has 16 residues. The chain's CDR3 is CASSITSAPGTGELFF. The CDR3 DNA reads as TGTGCCAGCAGCATAACCTCCGCCCCAGGAACCGGGGAGCTGTTTTTT.

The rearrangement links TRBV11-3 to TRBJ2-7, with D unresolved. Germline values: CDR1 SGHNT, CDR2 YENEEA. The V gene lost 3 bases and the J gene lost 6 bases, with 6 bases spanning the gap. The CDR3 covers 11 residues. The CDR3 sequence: CASSLFSEQYF. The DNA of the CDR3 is TGTGCCAGCAGCTTGTTCTCCGAGCAGTACTTC.